These T cell receptor beta chains were read from a single sample in a study of CD8 T cells in ankylosing spondylitis. TCRdb processed the 5' RACE reads anew with MiXCR; each CDR3 protein has one entry. The table includes 220,000 or so distinct CDR3 sequences, approximately 20% detected once. The sequencing input was blood, either unsorted or a sorted T cell fraction (not recorded which). These receptors were obtained from a male donor with ankylosing spondylitis. Each CDR3 is given without its conserved first and last residue. A D gene is named only where the DNA matches it firmly.

v_call	j_call	cdr3_length	d_call	cdr3_aa
TRBV6-2/TRBV6-3	TRBJ2-2	14	TRBD2	ASSYWTSGPSGELF
TRBV27	TRBJ2-1	11	TRBD1	ASWDRGLNEQF
TRBV4-1	TRBJ2-3	12	NA	ASSQEQSTDTQY
TRBV21-1	TRBJ2-2	15	NA	ASSKDHSGTGTGELV
TRBV13	TRBJ2-5	10	NA	ASSGYQETQY
TRBV27	TRBJ2-1	14	TRBD2	ASRLSGGPTYNEQF
TRBV5-1	TRBJ2-3	14	TRBD2	ASSLASGGTTDTQY
TRBV30	TRBJ1-2	11	TRBD1	AWGQGAASGYT
TRBV14	TRBJ2-2	20	NA	ASSPGLSGTLTFTTNTGELF
TRBV10-3	TRBJ2-1	10	NA	AISEGGTTQF
TRBV4-3	TRBJ2-7	12	TRBD1	ASSLRTGSHEQY
TRBV6-1	TRBJ2-5	12	TRBD2	ASRLGLNQETQY
TRBV9	TRBJ2-3	17	TRBD2	ASSVVSMDVAGTTDTQY
TRBV3-1	TRBJ2-1	14	TRBD2	ASSQDLAGGPHEQF
TRBV6-1	TRBJ1-2	12	NA	ASRPGTLLYGYT
TRBV6-1	TRBJ1-1	12	NA	ASTPSGGNTEAF
TRBV12-3/TRBV12-4	TRBJ1-2	11	NA	ASSTGPTYGYT
TRBV5-1	TRBJ2-3	13	TRBD1	ASSLRQGRTDTQY
TRBV12-3/TRBV12-4	TRBJ2-5	15	TRBD1	ASSLGTGGPLQETQY
TRBV12-5	TRBJ2-4	13	TRBD1	ASGPSTGKLDIQY
TRBV25-1	TRBJ2-5	11	NA	ASSSLGGETQY
TRBV12-3/TRBV12-4	TRBJ2-1	10	NA	ASRAPRNEQF
TRBV13	TRBJ2-2	14	TRBD2	ASSSTGLAGAGELF
TRBV4-1	TRBJ2-1	14	NA	ASSQEVGVSYNEQF
TRBV7-8	TRBJ2-7	12	NA	ASSRRGQGYEQY
TRBV12-3/TRBV12-4	TRBJ1-2	15	NA	ASSISFIPSPSYGYT
TRBV20-1	TRBJ2-4	12	TRBD1	SAEDRGAKNIQY
TRBV20-1	TRBJ2-7	13	NA	SARELIGTLHEQY